This entry lists 10 T cell receptor beta chains sequenced from one sample in a study of blood T cell repertoires in COVID-19 (dated by TCRdb to between 2020 and 2021). Library prep was done by the immunoSEQ multiplex PCR assay. TCRdb obtained this table from immuneACCESS and retained in-frame rearrangements with V and J assigned. These tables miss some clones; where compared with another copy, unresolved V genes account for less than half of the shortfall, and the remainder is unexplained. Across this sample there are around 430,000 clones, with around 87% seen only once. In total, the top ten clones hold around 9.3% of the sample. The specimen sequenced was PBMCs or T cells enriched from blood (not recorded which). Receptor source: a woman aged 45 to 65 who had recovered from COVID-19.

V gene TRBV12-3 or TRBV12-4 combines with J gene TRBJ1-5; D not certain. Trimming took 5 bases from V and 6 from J, leaving 11 bases between them. CDR3 length: 13 residues. The CDR3 loop is CASSLGFGQPQHF. Here the CDR3 DNA reads TGTGCCAGCAGTCTCGGGTTTGGTCAGCCCCAGCATTTT.

The V gene is TRBV20-1, the J gene TRBJ2-3; no reliable D call. Germline CDR1 reads DFQATT; CDR2 reads SNEGSKA (reference sequence). CDR3 length: 13 amino acids. The V and J ends lost 3 bases and 6 bases respectively, with 13 bases between them. Written as DNA, the CDR3 is TGCAGTGCTAGTCCGGAGCTGCCGGATACGCAGTATTTT. Translation: CSASPELPDTQYF.

The chain uses TRBV6-1 and TRBJ1-1; no definite D call. Germline CDR1 and CDR2: MNHNS and SASEGT. The V gene lost 2 bases and the J gene lost 2 bases, with 15 bases spanning the gap. This CDR3 spans 16 amino acids. The CDR3 coding sequence is TGTGCCAGCAGTGAACAGGTGGGCATCGGAAACACTGAAGCTTTCTTT. It translates to CASSEQVGIGNTEAFF.

This rearrangement joins TRBV7-6 to TRBJ2-7, with a weak D call TRBD1 (6 bases). The CDR3 runs 15 residues. CDR1 and CDR2 from the germline V gene are SGHVS and FNYEAQ. Trimming stripped 5 bases from V and 1 base from J, with 15 bases between. The DNA of the CDR3 is TGTGCCAGCAGCCCAGCTGGGGGCGGTTCCTACGAGCAGTACTTC. As protein: CASSPAGGGSYEQYF.

The chain is built from TRBV6-5 and TRBJ2-7, with D perhaps matching TRBD2 (7 bases). CDR3 size: 15 residues. CDR1 MNHEY and CDR2 SVGAGI come from the germline V gene. The V and J ends lost 4 bases and 7 bases respectively, with 20 bases between them. CDR3 residues: CASSSTGGLLEEQYF. The CDR3 DNA reads TGTGCCAGCAGTTCCACGGGGGGCCTACTGGAAGAGCAGTACTTC.

The rearrangement joins TRBV15 to TRBJ1-5, with TRBD1 identical over 7 bases. Looked up from germline, CDR1 is LNHNV and CDR2 is YYDKDF (reference sequence). The CDR3 totals 18 residues. V was clipped by 3 bases and J by 6 bases; unmatched bases: 17. CDR3 residues: CATSRTGTVRGVRQPQHF. The CDR3 nucleotides are TGTGCCACCAGCAGGACAGGGACAGTGCGGGGGGTACGTCAGCCCCAGCATTTT.

The chain employs TRBV12-3 or TRBV12-4 and TRBJ2-7; D gene ambiguous. V lost 3 bases and J lost 6, with 6 bases in between. CDR3 length: 11 amino acids. The CDR3 nucleotides read TGTGCCAGCAGTTTGGCACGCGAGCAGTACTTC. Translating gives CASSLAREQYF.

J is TRBJ2-1 and V is TRBV20-1, with a weak D call TRBD2 (5 bases). Per the germline V gene, CDR1 is DFQATT and CDR2 is SNEGSKA (reference sequence). The V end lost 3 bases, the J end lost 8 bases, and 11 bases lay between the germline ends. The CDR3 loop spans 12 amino acids. CDR3 sequence reads: CSASEVGDEQFF. The CDR3 DNA reads as TGCAGTGCTAGTGAGGTGGGAGATGAGCAGTTCTTC.

The chain employs TRBV3-1 (or the pseudogene TRBV3-2) and TRBJ1-2; possible D gene TRBD1, 6 bases. The V and J ends lost 0 bases and 7 bases respectively, with 15 bases between them. The CDR3 has 15 amino acids. Looked up from germline, CDR1 is LGHDT and CDR2 is YNNKEL (reference sequence). The CDR3 loop is CASSQDSQGTGGYTF. The CDR3 coding sequence is TGTGCCAGCAGCCAAGATTCCCAGGGGACCGGTGGCTACACCTTC.

The V and J genes are TRBV12-3 or TRBV12-4 and TRBJ1-4; 8 positions match TRBD1. The CDR3 is 13 residues long. V dropped 6 bases and J dropped 8; count of bases not matched to a gene: 5. Here the CDR3 reads CASRDREREKLFF. CDR3 nucleotides: TGTGCCAGCAGGGACAGGGAGAGAGAAAAACTGTTTTTT.